The clone carrying this TCR beta chain was seen a few times. Its antigen is not identified. The data are from a study of beta chain features in type 1 diabetes. V lost 2 bases to trimming and J lost 7 bases, with 14 bases between them. The CDR3 runs to 15 residues. The germline gives CDR1 SGHTA, CDR2 FQGNSA. Heparinised blood was drawn once per donor, averaging around 120 mL. The authors reverse transcribed all of the isolated RNA, so sequencing captured expressed TCRB transcripts. TCRdb's table, derived via immunoSEQ multiplex PCR, lists solely in-frame clones and lacks some. The repertoire holds 330,000 or so clones, with 11% to 15% as singletons. Study findings and constraints: Type 1 diabetes patients had moderately but significantly shorter TCRB CDR3s in all four CD4+ subsets. The naive, central memory and Treg TCRB repertoires of patients appeared to be more similar to one another than those of healthy donors. Type 1 diabetes patients had VDJ junctions that carried fewer insertions and more deletions.

This clonotype was obtained from a man aged 30-40 years in good health. The sequencing sample was made of central memory CD4+ T cells from blood. The rearrangement joins TRBV7-2 to TRBJ1-4; D possibly corresponds to TRBD1 (5 bases). The DNA of the CDR3 is TGTGCCAGCAGCTTAATGACCAGGGAGACTGAAAAACTGTTTTTT. Translation: CASSLMTRETEKLFF.